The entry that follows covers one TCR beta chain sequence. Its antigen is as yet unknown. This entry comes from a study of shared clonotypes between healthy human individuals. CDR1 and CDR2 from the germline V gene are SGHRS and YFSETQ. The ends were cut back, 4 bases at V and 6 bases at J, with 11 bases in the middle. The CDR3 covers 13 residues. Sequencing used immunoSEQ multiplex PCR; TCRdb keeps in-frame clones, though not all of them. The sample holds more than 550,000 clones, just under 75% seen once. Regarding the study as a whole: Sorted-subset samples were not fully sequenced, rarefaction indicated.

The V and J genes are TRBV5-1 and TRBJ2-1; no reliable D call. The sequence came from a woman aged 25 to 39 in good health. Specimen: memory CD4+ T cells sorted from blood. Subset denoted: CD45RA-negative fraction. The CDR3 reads CASSLQDGNEQFF. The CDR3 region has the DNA TGCGCCAGCAGCCTACAAGACGGCAATGAGCAGTTCTTC.